A single T cell receptor beta chain is shown here with its context. Which antigen it targets is not known. No base quality values were provided; no much bigger clone lies one nucleotide off. TCR CDR3 regions were amplified from genomic DNA by multiplex PCR using the deep immunoSEQ assay. Genomic DNA extracted from each cell subset was distributed evenly over all wells of several immunoSEQ 96-well plates, and each plate served as one replicate. For sorted subsets, each replicate PCR was loaded with approximately 0.2 ug genomic DNA, equivalent to 30,000 or so T cell genomes. Purified libraries were measured with a Qubit 3.0 fluorometer, size-checked on a Bioanalyzer 2100, and measured again with the KAPA Library Quantification kit. Each immunoSEQ 96-well plate was sequenced on its own single-read 150-cycle Illumina NextSeq 550 flow cell. The source study handled its data this way. Because the immunoSEQ output held only junctional sequences and lacked quality scores, the filtering could not match the filtering applied to full-length reads. Sequences were annotated with PyIR, a Python wrapper for IgBLAST v1.9, and V/J genes and CDR3 were assigned using IMGT germline references. Reads were filtered out if the reads had weak V/J assignments (E-value above 1e-6), no CDR3, stop codons, out-of-frame junctions, or ambiguous translated residues. V3J clonotypes were defined by identical inferred V gene, J gene, and CDR3 amino acid sequence. Percentage overlap between repertoires was computed as shared unique clonotypes divided by the size of the smaller repertoire. Repertoire richness was assessed with RTK rarefaction, the Chao1 estimator, and Recon v2.1 estimates of unobserved clonotypes. For all TCRbeta clonotypes obtained by the gDNA method from several donors, generation probabilities were computed with OLGA. In TCRdb, the immuneACCESS table is reduced to in-frame sequences with V and J assigned. These tables do not hold every clone; where another copy was compared, an unresolved V gene accounts for under half, and the others remain unexplained. The V and J calls and clone size come from that table; D and trimming were worked out from the DNA. The sample table holds roughly 1,100,000 clones, of which approximately 72% were seen once. The ten largest account for approximately 1.3% of the sample.

The donors were healthy, HIV-negative adults who had no recently reported acute infections or vaccinations. Only Caucasian adults living in Nashville, Tennessee, USA were represented among the donors. Magnetic negative selection was used to enrich CD4+ T cells, after which naive cells were positively selected on CD45RA and the negative fraction became the memory subset. Blood was collected by leukapheresis, and PBMCs were isolated by Ficoll-Histopaque density gradient centrifugation and then cryopreserved in liquid nitrogen vapor phase. Purity and quantity of every magnetically sorted T cell population were checked by analytical flow cytometry. Each sorted fraction had its genomic DNA isolated and then quantified by UV absorbance on a Nanodrop 2000c. These data come from a study of shared clonotypes between healthy human individuals (dated by TCRdb to about 2020). Background on the whole study: A couple of women and three men aged 18 to 49 years were included in the cohort. Different laboratories and diverse techniques were used to prepare libraries and sequence TCR repertoires, to increase sequencing depth and limit assay-specific biases. For each donor, CD4 naive and CD4 memory were each given three plates, CD8 naive was given two plates, and CD8 memory was given one plate. Per donor, leukapheresis produced somewhere between about 0.94 and 9 billion PBMCs. Blood TCR repertoires of roughly five healthy adults were deeply sequenced to estimate repertoire size and the extent of clonotype sharing between individuals.

The CDR3 runs 13 residues from the cysteine to the phenylalanine. Only the CDR3 portion is preserved as DNA: 39 bases, with reading frame beginning at the first base. V is cut back by 4 bases and J by 4 bases, with 4 bases in the junction unmatched. The germline V gene specifies SGHRS as CDR1 and YFSETQ as CDR2. Overall results and qualifications from the work: Higher generation probabilities were observed for clonotypes shared by all four sorted-subset donors than for non-shared clonotypes. Pairwise subsampling indicated that sequencing depth was expected to affect the degree of clonotype sharing among donors. Because the study included a small number of donors, the genetic and exposure-history diversity represented was limited. Sampling was restricted to blood, and TCR repertoires in tissue are likely to differ from TCR repertoires in blood. Around 5.4% of naive CD4, 3% to 4% of naive CD8, approximately 2.2% of memory CD4, and 0.35% to 0.4% of memory CD8 clonotypes were shared across a handful of donors. Incomplete sequencing was indicated by rarefaction of sorted-subset datasets, despite the large sequencing depth. Estimated clonotype richness was generally larger for naive than for memory subsets.

Sequenced sample: memory CD4+ T cells sorted from blood. The cell subset or site label, as the study defines it: CD45RA-negative fraction. This TCR came from a man between 18 and 35 years old in good health. In this chain, TRBV5-1 is recombined with TRBJ2-5; TRBD1 agrees with 7 junctional bases. DNA sequence: TGCGCCAGCAGCCGGACAGGTCTAGAGACCCAGTACTTC. This encodes CASSRTGLETQYF.